This T cell receptor (beta chain) was retrieved from a study of blood T cell repertoires in COVID-19. Background on the study: The United States, Italy and Spain supplied acute and convalescent COVID-19 samples. T cells, B-cell-depleted T cells, or PBMCs provided the cDNA or gDNA that served as material.

V was cut by 5 bases and J by 12 bases, with 20 bases left in between. The CDR3 length is 14 residues. CDR1 is ENHRY and CDR2 is SYGVKD in the germline V gene. Original methodology: Nucleated cell counts were estimated from reference gene primer amplification. Measured with immunoSEQ multiplex PCR; TCRdb has only the in-frame clones, and not every one. That table is the source of V, J and clone size, and D and trimming were worked out from the DNA. The sample yields about 250,000 clones, about 86% seen once. The rearrangement uses TRBV10-3 and TRBJ2-1; D perhaps matches TRBD1 (8 bases). Sequenced input: peripheral blood. This TCR derives from an elderly man with acute or convalescent COVID-19. CDR3 residues: CAISKGGTGSSQFF. The CDR3 DNA reads TGTGCCATCAGTAAGGGGGGGACAGGCTCTTCGCAGTTCTTC.